One sample yielded the 6 T cell receptor beta chains listed below, sequenced in a study of blood T cell repertoires in COVID-19. Method: immunoSEQ multiplex PCR; TCRdb's copy keeps in-frame clones and lacks some. Here the sample spans 60,000 to 85,000 clones, 75% to 95% being singletons. Sequencing used peripheral blood. All receptors come from a middle-aged man with COVID-19, enrolled during active disease.

The rearrangement joins TRBV9 to TRBJ1-1; no firm D call. The germline V and J ends were trimmed by 0 bases and 0 bases, with 12 bases remaining between them. The CDR3 loop spans 16 amino acids. Germline V gene lookup returns CDR1 SGDLS and CDR2 YYNGEE. CDR3 coding DNA: TGTGCCAGCAGCGTAGATTCAGCAGGCTTGAACACTGAAGCTTTCTTT. Its translation: CASSVDSAGLNTEAFF.

The gene calls are TRBV13 and TRBJ2-7; D gene unclear. Trimming took 2 bases from V and 6 from J, leaving 11 bases between them. Germline V lookup: CDR1 PRHDT, CDR2 FYEKMQ (reference sequence). This CDR3 has 13 residues. The CDR3 region has the DNA TGTGCCAGCAGCTTATCGGCTAGACCCGAGCAGTACTTC. Amino acids: CASSLSARPEQYF.

The CDR3 here is CASSPGQYQSPLHF. In nucleotides, the CDR3 is TGTGCCAGCAGCCCAGGACAGTATCAATCACCCCTCCACTTT. The chain joins TRBV5-5 to TRBJ1-6, with a tentative D call TRBD1 (6 bases). The CDR3 has 14 residues. Trimming shortened V by 4 bases and J by 10 bases, and 15 bases separated the two germline ends. Germline V gene sequence: CDR1 SGHKS, CDR2 YYEKEE (reference sequence).

The chain combines TRBV3-1 (or the pseudogene TRBV3-2) with TRBJ2-5; no firm D call. Germline CDR1 LGHDT, CDR2 YNNKEL (reference sequence). The V gene lost 4 bases and the J gene lost 4 bases, with 7 bases spanning the gap. This CDR3 is built from 12 residues. DNA of the CDR3: TGTGCCAGCAGCCTGGCCTTAGAGACCCAGTACTTC. As protein: CASSLALETQYF.

This sequence joins TRBV29-1 and TRBJ2-1; 8 bases are shared with TRBD1. The CDR3 loop spans 13 amino acids. Per germline, CDR1 SQVTM and CDR2 ANQGSEA. Trimming cost V 8 bases and J 6 bases; bases outside gene matches: 9. CDR3 residues: CSTRGRGLNEQFF. The DNA for the CDR3 is TGCAGCACTCGGGGCAGGGGGCTCAATGAGCAGTTCTTC.

This clone was recorded once. The chain joins TRBV6-1 to TRBJ1-4; TRBD1 matches at 7 bases. Germline values: CDR1 MNHNS, CDR2 SASEGT. J gave up 6 bases and V 3 bases, and 4 bases lay outside the gene matches. CDR3 length: 14 amino acids. The CDR3 DNA reads TGTGCCAGCAGTGAGACAGGGCAAGATGAAAAACTGTTTTTT. It encodes CASSETGQDEKLFF.